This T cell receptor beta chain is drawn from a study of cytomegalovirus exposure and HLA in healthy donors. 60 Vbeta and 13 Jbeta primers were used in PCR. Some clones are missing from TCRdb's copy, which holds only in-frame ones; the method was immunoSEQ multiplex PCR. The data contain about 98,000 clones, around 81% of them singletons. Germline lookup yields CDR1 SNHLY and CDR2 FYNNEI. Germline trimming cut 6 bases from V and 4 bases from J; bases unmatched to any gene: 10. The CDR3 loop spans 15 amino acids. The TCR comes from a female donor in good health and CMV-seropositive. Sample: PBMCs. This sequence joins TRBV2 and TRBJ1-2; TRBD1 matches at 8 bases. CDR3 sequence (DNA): TGTGCCAGCAGGGGATTCGGACAGGGAGCCTATGGCTACACCTTC. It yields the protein CASRGFGQGAYGYTF.